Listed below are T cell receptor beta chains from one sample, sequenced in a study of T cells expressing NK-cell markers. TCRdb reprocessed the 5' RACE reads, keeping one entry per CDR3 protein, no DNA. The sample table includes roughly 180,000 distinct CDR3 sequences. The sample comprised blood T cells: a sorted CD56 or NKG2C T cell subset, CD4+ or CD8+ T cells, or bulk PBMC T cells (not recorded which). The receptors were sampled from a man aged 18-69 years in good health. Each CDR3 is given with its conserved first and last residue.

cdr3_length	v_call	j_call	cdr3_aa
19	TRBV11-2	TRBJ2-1	CASSLVLQGAPGSYNEQFF
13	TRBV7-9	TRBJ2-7	CASSLGSLGEQYF
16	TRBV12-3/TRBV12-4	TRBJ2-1	CASSQTLAGHHNEQFF
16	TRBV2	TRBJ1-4	CASSVSFQRAREKLFF
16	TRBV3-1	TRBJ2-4	CASSRDPGQGENIQYF
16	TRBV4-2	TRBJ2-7	CASSQDHVTGWYEQYF
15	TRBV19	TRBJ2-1	CASSPVGGMNNEQFF
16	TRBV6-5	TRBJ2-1	CASSYSVGYIYNEQFF
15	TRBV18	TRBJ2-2	CASSPTGEGTGELFF
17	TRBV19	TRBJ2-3	CASSIGLAGGRSDTQYF
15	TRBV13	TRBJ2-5	CASSGPGQYQETQYF
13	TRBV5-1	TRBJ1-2	CASRQATNYGYTF
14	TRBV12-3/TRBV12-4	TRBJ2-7	CASSLEGVKDEQYF
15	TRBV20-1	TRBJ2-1	CSARDRDRDYNEQFF
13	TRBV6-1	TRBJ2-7	CALTGTGLSEQYF
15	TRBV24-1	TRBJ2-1	CARTPADSSYNEQFF
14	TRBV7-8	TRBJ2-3	CASSAHVGADTQYF
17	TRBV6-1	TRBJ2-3	CASSEVPAMTSTDTQYF
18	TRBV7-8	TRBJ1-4	CASGQPEDRALTNEKLFF
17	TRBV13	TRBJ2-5	CASSLGEGQGGEETQYF
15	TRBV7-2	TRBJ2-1	CASSPRTGHGDEQFF
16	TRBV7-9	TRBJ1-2	CASSATDRGHNYGYTF
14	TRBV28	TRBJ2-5	CASIGGTRVETQYF
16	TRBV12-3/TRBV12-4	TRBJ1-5	CASSLGEGIIGQPQHF
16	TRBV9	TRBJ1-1	CASSVGRDSPNTEAFF
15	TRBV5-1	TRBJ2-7	CASSHLPDREYEQYF
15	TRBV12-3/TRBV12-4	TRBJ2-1	CASSLSPSSYNEQFF
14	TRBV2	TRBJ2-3	CASLPGTFTDTQYF
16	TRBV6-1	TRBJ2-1	CASSVGLHTGGNEQFF
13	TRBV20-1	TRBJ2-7	CSASDGLAREQYF